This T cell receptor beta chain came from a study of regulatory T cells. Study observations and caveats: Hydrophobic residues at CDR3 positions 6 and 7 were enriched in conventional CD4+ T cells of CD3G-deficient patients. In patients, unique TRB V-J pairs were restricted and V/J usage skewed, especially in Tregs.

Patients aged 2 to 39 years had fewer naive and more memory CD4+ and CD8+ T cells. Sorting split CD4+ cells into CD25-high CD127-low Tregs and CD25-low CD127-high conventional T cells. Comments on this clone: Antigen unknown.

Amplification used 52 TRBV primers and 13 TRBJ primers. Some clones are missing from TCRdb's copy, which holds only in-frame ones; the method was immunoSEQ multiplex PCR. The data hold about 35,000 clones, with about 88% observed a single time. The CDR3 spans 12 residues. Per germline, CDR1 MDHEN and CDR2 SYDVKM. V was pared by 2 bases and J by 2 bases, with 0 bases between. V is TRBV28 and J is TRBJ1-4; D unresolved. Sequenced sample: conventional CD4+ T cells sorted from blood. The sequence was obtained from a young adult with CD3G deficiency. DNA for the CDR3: TGTGCCAGCAGTTTAACTAATGAAAAACTGTTTTTT. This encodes CASSLTNEKLFF. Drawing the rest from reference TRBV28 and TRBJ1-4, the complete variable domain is DVKVTQSSRYLVKRTGEKVFLECVQDMDHENMFWYRQDPGLGLRLIYFSYDVKMKEKGDIPEGYSVSREKKERFSLILESASTNQTSMYLCASSLTNEKLFFGSGTQLSVL.